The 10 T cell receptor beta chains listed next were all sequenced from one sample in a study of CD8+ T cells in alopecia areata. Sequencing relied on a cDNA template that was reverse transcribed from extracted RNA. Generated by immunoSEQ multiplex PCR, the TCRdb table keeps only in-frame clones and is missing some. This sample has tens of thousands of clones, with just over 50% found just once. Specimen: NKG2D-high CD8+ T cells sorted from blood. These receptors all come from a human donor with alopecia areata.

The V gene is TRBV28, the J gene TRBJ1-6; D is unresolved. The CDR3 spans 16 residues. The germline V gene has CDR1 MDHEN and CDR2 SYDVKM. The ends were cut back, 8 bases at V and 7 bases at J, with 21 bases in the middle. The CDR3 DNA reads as TGTGCCAGCTTCGGTGAGACACAACCACGGAATTCACCCCTCCACTTT. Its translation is CASFGETQPRNSPLHF.

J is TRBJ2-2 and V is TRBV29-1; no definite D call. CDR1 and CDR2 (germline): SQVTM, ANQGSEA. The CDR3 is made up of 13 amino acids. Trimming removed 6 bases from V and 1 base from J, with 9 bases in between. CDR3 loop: CSVNRQNTGELFF. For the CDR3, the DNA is TGCAGCGTGAACAGACAGAACACCGGGGAGCTGTTTTTT.

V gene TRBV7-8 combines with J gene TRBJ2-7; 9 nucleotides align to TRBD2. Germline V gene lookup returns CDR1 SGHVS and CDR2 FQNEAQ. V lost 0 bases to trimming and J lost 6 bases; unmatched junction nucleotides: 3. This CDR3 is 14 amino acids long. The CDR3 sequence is CASSLASGGSEQYF. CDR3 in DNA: TGTGCCAGCAGCTTAGCTAGCGGGGGTTCCGAGCAGTACTTC.

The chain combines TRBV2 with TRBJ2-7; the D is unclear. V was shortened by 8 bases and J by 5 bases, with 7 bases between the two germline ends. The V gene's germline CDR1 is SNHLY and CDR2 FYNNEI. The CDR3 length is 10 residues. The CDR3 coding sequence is TGTGCCAGCCGCGGACACGAGCAGTACTTC. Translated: CASRGHEQYF.

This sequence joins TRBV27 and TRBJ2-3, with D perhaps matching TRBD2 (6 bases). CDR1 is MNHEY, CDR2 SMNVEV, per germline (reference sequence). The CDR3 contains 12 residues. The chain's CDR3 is CGTRGIGDTQYF. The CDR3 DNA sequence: TGTGGGACACGGGGGATTGGAGATACGCAGTATTTT.

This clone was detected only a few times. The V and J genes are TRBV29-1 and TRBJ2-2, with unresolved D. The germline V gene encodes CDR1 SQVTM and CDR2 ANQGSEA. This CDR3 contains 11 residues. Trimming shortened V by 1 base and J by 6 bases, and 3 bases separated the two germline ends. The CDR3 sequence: CSVEAAGELFF. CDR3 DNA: TGCAGCGTTGAAGCCGCCGGGGAGCTGTTTTTT.

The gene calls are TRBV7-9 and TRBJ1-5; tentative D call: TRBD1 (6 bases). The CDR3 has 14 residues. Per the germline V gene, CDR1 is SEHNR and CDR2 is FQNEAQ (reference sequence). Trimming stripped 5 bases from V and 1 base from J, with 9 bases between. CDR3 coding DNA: TGTGCCAGCAGCCCAGGGGCCAGCAATCAGCCCCAGCATTTT. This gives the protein CASSPGASNQPQHF.

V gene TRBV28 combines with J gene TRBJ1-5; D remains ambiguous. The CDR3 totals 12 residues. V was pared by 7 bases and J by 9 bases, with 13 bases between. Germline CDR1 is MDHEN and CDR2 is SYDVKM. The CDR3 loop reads CASTPGSVPQHF. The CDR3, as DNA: TGTGCCAGCACCCCGGGCTCCGTGCCCCAGCATTTT.

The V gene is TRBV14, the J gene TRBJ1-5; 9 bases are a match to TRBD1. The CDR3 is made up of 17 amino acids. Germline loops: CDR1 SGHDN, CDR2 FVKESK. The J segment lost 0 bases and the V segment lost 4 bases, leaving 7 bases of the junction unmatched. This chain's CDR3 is CASSRHRGLYSNQPQHF. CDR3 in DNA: TGTGCCAGCAGCCGACACAGGGGGCTTTATAGCAATCAGCCCCAGCATTTT.

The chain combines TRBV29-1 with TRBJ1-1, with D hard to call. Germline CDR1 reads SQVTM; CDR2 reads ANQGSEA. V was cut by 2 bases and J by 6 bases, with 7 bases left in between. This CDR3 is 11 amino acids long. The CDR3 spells CSVEQYSEAFF. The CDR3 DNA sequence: TGCAGCGTTGAACAGTATTCTGAAGCTTTCTTT.